Sequencing of this T cell receptor beta chain was carried out in a study of blood T cell repertoires in COVID-19. Source study methods: By means of reference gene primer amplification, nucleated cell counts were estimated. Data came from immunoSEQ multiplex PCR; TCRdb stores just in-frame clones and leaves some out. That table supplies the V and J calls and clone size; D and trimming were determined from the DNA. The sample holds under 150,000 clones; around four fifths are singletons and the top ten take under 3%. Trimming at V came to 0 bases and at J to 1 base, leaving 6 bases not matched to a gene. The CDR3 spans 17 residues. Germline V gene sequence: CDR1 KGHSH, CDR2 LQKENI.

The chain couples TRBV18 to TRBJ2-3; 8 positions agree with TRBD2. The origin of this receptor is a woman between 40 and 50 years old with active or convalescent COVID-19. Sequencing used peripheral blood. CDR3 bases: TGTGCCAGCTCACCACCGAGCGGGAGAGGAGGCACAGATACGCAGTATTTT. This sequence encodes CASSPPSGRGGTDTQYF.